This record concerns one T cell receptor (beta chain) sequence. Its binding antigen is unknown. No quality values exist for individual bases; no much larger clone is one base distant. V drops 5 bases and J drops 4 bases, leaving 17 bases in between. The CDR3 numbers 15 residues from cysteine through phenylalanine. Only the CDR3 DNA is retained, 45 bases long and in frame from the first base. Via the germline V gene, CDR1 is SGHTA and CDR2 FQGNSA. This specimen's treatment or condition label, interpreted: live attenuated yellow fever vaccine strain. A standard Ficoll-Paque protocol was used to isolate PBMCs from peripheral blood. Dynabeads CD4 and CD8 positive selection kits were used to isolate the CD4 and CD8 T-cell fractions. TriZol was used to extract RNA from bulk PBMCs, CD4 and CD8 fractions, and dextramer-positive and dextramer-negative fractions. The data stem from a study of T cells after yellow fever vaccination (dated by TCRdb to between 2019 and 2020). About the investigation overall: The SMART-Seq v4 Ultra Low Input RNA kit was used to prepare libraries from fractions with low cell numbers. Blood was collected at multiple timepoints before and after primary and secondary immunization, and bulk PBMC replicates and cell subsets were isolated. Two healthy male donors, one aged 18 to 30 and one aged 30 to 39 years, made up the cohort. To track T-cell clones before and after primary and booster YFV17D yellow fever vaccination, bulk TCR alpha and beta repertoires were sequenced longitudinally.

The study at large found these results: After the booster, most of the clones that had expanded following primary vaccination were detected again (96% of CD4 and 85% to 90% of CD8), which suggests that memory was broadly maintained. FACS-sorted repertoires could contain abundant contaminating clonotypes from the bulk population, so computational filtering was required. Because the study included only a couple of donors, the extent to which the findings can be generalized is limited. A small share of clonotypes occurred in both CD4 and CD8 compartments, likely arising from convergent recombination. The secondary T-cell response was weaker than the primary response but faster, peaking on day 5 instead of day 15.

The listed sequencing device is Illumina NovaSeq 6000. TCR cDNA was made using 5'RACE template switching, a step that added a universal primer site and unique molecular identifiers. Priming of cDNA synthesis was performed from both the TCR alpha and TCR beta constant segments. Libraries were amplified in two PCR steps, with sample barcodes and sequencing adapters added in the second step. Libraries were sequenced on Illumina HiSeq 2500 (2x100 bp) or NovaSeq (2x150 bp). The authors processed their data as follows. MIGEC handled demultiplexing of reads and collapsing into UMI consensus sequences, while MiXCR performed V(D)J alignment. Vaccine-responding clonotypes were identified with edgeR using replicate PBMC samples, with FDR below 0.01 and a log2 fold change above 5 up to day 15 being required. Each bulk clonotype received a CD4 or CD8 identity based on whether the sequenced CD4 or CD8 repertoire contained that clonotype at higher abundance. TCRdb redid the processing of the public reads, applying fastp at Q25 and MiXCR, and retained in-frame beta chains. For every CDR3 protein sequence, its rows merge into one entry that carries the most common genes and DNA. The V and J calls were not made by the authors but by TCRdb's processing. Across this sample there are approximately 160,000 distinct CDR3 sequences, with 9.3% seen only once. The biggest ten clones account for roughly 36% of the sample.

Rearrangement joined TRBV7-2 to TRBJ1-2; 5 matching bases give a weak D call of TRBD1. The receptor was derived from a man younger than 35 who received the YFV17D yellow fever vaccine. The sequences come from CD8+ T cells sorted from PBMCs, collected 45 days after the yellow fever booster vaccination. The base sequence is TGTGCCAGCAGCGGCGCGGGGACGAAAGTCTATGGCTACACCTTC. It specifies CASSGAGTKVYGYTF.